Each of the 19 T cell receptor beta chains below was sequenced from the same sample in a study of cytomegalovirus exposure and HLA in healthy donors (dated by TCRdb to about 2017). The library was obtained by the immunoSEQ multiplex PCR assay. TCRdb's version of the immuneACCESS table is confined to in-frame rearrangements and falls short of the full clone set. An unresolved V gene accounts for under half of the shortfall where checked; the remainder is of unknown origin. The sample has around 120,000 clones on record, approximately 90% of them singletons. Roughly 2% of the sample rests with the top ten. The sample taken for sequencing was PBMCs. These receptors all come from a woman aged 18-35 years in good health and CMV-seronegative.

CDR3 in DNA: TGTGCCAGCAGCCCTCGGGGTTTCAATGAGCAGTTCTTC. Protein sequence: CASSPRGFNEQFF. J is TRBJ2-1 and V is TRBV5-4; TRBD2 is a possible D gene (5 bases). The germline gives CDR1 SGHNT, CDR2 YYREEE (reference sequence). V was pared by 4 bases and J by 6 bases, with 11 bases between. The CDR3 is made up of 13 amino acids.

V and J are TRBV5-1 and TRBJ2-1; 14 bases line up with TRBD2. The CDR3 extends over 16 amino acids. CDR1 and CDR2 from the germline V gene are SGHRS and YFSETQ. V shed 0 bases and J 9 bases; nucleotides not matched to a gene: 5. CDR3 loop: CASSLAGTSGSGEQFF. DNA for the CDR3: TGCGCCAGCAGCTTGGCCGGGACTAGCGGGAGCGGTGAGCAGTTCTTC.

The rearrangement uses TRBV7-9 and TRBJ1-4; TRBD1 matches at 7 bases. The CDR3 loop spans 14 amino acids. CDR1 is SEHNR, CDR2 FQNEAQ, per germline (reference sequence). Losses at the gene ends were 5 bases for V and 5 bases for J; bases not matched to a gene: 5. The CDR3 reads CASSPGTENEKLFF. The CDR3 DNA follows: TGTGCCAGCAGCCCCGGGACAGAAAATGAAAAACTGTTTTTT.

The V and J genes are TRBV27 and TRBJ1-3; D is unresolved. Trimming pared 5 bases from V and 0 bases from J, leaving 11 bases between. The CDR3 is 15 amino acids. Looked up from germline, CDR1 is MNHEY and CDR2 is SMNVEV (reference sequence). CDR3 loop: CASSQDSSSGNTIYF. DNA for the CDR3: TGTGCCAGCAGTCAGGACTCCAGCTCTGGAAACACCATATATTTT.

This chain connects TRBV30 to TRBJ2-7; D uncertain. CDR1 GTSNPN and CDR2 SVGIG come from the germline V gene (reference sequence). V lost 7 bases, J lost 1 base, and 14 bases lay in between. CDR3 size: 13 residues. CDR3 DNA sequence: TGTGCCTCACTCTCGACTGTATCCTACGAGCAGTACTTC. Its protein is CASLSTVSYEQYF.

The J gene is TRBJ1-1, the V gene TRBV25-1; possible D gene TRBD1, 5 bases. The germline V gene has CDR1 MGHDK and CDR2 SYGVNS. The V and J ends lost 4 bases and 2 bases respectively, with 20 bases between them. The CDR3 loop spans 17 amino acids. CDR3 sequence: CASSAGGRSPDNTEAFF. CDR3 nucleotides: TGTGCCAGCAGTGCCGGGGGACGCAGCCCGGATAACACTGAAGCTTTCTTT.

The CDR3 spells CAWSVRGAGRSGNTIYF. The CDR3 nucleotides read TGTGCCTGGAGTGTACGGGGGGCAGGGCGCTCTGGAAACACCATATATTTT. The chain recombines TRBV30 with TRBJ1-3, with TRBD1 as a possible D gene (6 bases). V lost 0 bases and J lost 0, with 15 bases in between. The CDR3 is 17 residues long. Germline-derived CDR1 and CDR2 are GTSNPN and SVGIG (reference sequence). Full variable domain (remainder filled in from reference TRBV30 and TRBJ1-3): SQTIHQWPATLVQPVGSPLSLECTVEGTSNPNLYWYRQAAGRGLQLLFYSVGIGQISSEVPQNLSASRPQDRQFILSSKKLLLSDSGFYLCAWSVRGAGRSGNTIYFGEGSWLTVV.

The rearrangement joins TRBV4-3 to TRBJ2-3; 10 positions match TRBD2. V shed 0 bases and J 3 bases; nucleotides not matched to a gene: 9. Germline V gene sequence: CDR1 LGHNA, CDR2 YSLEER. This CDR3 comprises 18 residues. The CDR3 bases are TGCGCCAGCAGCCAAGACAACCCTAGCGGGAGAGGTACAGATACGCAGTATTTT. Its protein is CASSQDNPSGRGTDTQYF.

This clone has only one observation. The chain combines TRBV6-5 with TRBJ1-1; no reliable D call. Between the trimmed V and J ends, which lost 6 bases and 7 bases, there was a span of 12 bases. The CDR3 loop spans 12 amino acids. CDR1 is MNHEY, CDR2 SVGAGI, per germline. This CDR3 reads CASRTSRGEAFF. The CDR3 DNA sequence: TGTGCCAGCAGAACCTCGCGGGGTGAAGCTTTCTTT.

The chain is built from TRBV27 and TRBJ2-7; D might be TRBD1 (5 bases). Trimming shortened V by 8 bases and J by 4 bases, and 18 bases separated the two germline ends. Germline V gives CDR1 MNHEY, CDR2 SMNVEV (reference sequence). The CDR3 length is 14 residues. The CDR3 bases are TGTGCCAGCGGGGCCCAGGGCACGGAGTACGAGCAGTACTTC. Encoded protein: CASGAQGTEYEQYF.

The chain links TRBV5-4 to TRBJ1-6, with D perhaps matching TRBD1 (6 bases). Trimming pared 4 bases from V and 4 bases from J, leaving 9 bases between. From germline, CDR1 is SGHNT and CDR2 YYREEE (reference sequence). This CDR3 has 14 residues. CDR3 residues: CASSPQGYNSPLHF. CDR3 DNA: TGTGCCAGCAGCCCCCAGGGGTATAATTCACCCCTCCACTTT.

This chain connects TRBV5-8 to TRBJ2-7; TRBD1 aligns across 10 bases. Germline V gene data show CDR1 as SGHTS and CDR2 as YDEGEE. The CDR3 is made up of 14 amino acids. V shed 3 bases and J 2 bases; nucleotides not matched to a gene: 2. The CDR3 nucleotides are TGTGCCAGCAGCTATGGACAGGGGGCCTACGAGCAGTACTTC. Translating gives CASSYGQGAYEQYF.

The chain is built from TRBV5-1 and TRBJ2-1, with TRBD1 matching 9 bases. CDR1 is SGHRS and CDR2 is YFSETQ in the germline V gene. This CDR3 is built from 16 residues. After removal of 4 bases from V and 1 base from J, the junction contained 6 bases not matched to a gene. CDR3 DNA sequence: TGCGCCAGCAGCCCAACCGGGACAGGGTCCTACAATGAGCAGTTCTTC. It translates to CASSPTGTGSYNEQFF.

The gene calls are TRBV6-5 and TRBJ2-7, with D possibly being TRBD2 (6 bases). The ends were cut back, 5 bases at V and 6 bases at J, with 8 bases in the middle. The CDR3 covers 11 residues. Per germline, CDR1 MNHEY and CDR2 SVGAGI. CDR3 in DNA: TGTGCCAGCAGTCACGGGGGCGAGCAGTACTTC. This gives the protein CASSHGGEQYF.

The table lists this clone with a few counts. The V gene is TRBV6-4, the J gene TRBJ1-1, with D maybe TRBD1 (6 bases). Germline V lookup: CDR1 MRHNA, CDR2 SNTAGT. V lost 6 bases and J lost 1, with 12 bases in between. The CDR3 contains 14 residues. Here the CDR3 reads CASRLDSQNTEAFF. The CDR3 DNA is TGTGCCAGCAGACTGGACAGTCAGAACACTGAAGCTTTCTTT.

J is TRBJ1-4 and V is TRBV6-1; 9 bases match TRBD1. Germline trimming cut 5 bases from V and 7 bases from J; bases unmatched to any gene: 8. Germline CDR1 reads MNHNS; CDR2 reads SASEGT. CDR3 length: 15 amino acids. The CDR3 loop is CASSTSGTGSEKLFF. The CDR3 DNA follows: TGTGCCAGCAGTACCTCCGGGACAGGGAGTGAAAAACTGTTTTTT.

The J gene is TRBJ2-5, the V gene TRBV7-2, with 9 bases identical to TRBD2. Germline CDR1 and CDR2: SGHTA and FQGNSA. V gave up 1 base and J gave up 5 bases; unmatched junction bases: 8. This CDR3 spans 16 amino acids. In nucleotides, the CDR3 is TGTGCCAGCAGCTTAGAAACCTCGCTAGCGGGGGAGACCCAGTACTTC. This encodes CASSLETSLAGETQYF.

The chain joins TRBV10-1 to TRBJ2-7; D remains unclear. Trimming took 6 bases from V and 1 from J, leaving 13 bases between them. Germline CDR1 and CDR2: WNHNN and SYGVQD (reference sequence). This CDR3 has 14 amino acids. The CDR3 loop is CASSATGSSYEQYF. The CDR3 DNA is TGCGCCAGCAGCGCAACCGGTTCTTCCTACGAGCAGTACTTC.

The V call is TRBV7-2, the J call TRBJ2-7; a possible D gene is TRBD2 (6 bases). Germline V gene sequence: CDR1 SGHTA, CDR2 FQGNSA. This CDR3 region has 14 residues. V was shortened by 3 bases and J by 0 bases, with 9 bases between the two germline ends. The CDR3 DNA reads TGTGCCAGCAGCTTTGGGGGGACCTCCTACGAGCAGTACTTC. It yields the protein CASSFGGTSYEQYF.